A selection of T cell receptor beta chains follows, all from one sample in a study of T cell changes during pregnancy in multiple sclerosis. Profiling relied on immunoSEQ multiplex PCR, and the TCRdb table lists in-frame clones only, not all of them. The sample lists 25,000 to 35,000 clones; roughly nine tenths were seen once. The sequencing here drew on CD4+ T cells from peripheral blood mononuclear cells, taken in the second trimester of pregnancy. The origin of the receptors is a female donor in good health, enrolled as a control in a pregnancy study. The CDR3 runs from the conserved cysteine through the conserved F or W. Fields, in order: J gene, V gene, clone size, D gene, CDR3 DNA, CDR3 protein. The D gene is left open where the match is weak. Only some rows state a clone size, as once, few, many or a class for expanded clones.

>TRBJ2-2|TRBV5-1|NA|TRBD2
TGCGCCAGCAGCTTCGGGGGGAGTGGCGGGGAGCTGTTTTTT
CASSFGGSGGELFF
>TRBJ1-1|TRBV11-2|NA|TRBD1
TGTGCCAGCAGCTCCATACAGGGGGAAGCTTTCTTT
CASSSIQGEAFF
>TRBJ1-2|TRBV28|NA|TRBD1
TGTGCCAGCAGTTTAAGGGACAGAAACTATGGCTACACCTTC
CASSLRDRNYGYTF
>TRBJ2-7|TRBV6-1|NA|NA
TGTGCCAGCAGTGGTTATGAGCCCCCCTACGAGCAGTACTTC
CASSGYEPPYEQYF
>TRBJ2-3|TRBV5-1|NA|TRBD2
TGCGCCAGCAGCCAGGCCGGCGGGGGGGGTAGCACAGATACGCAGTATTTT
CASSQAGGGGSTDTQYF
>TRBJ2-2|TRBV12-5|NA|NA
TGTGCTAGTGGTTTTCCATCAGCGCCGGCCCCCGGGGAGCTGTTTTTT
CASGFPSAPAPGELFF
>TRBJ2-3|TRBV5-1|NA|TRBD2
TGCGCCAGCAGCTTGGAGGGGACTAGCGGGACAGATACGCAGTATTTT
CASSLEGTSGTDTQYF
>TRBJ1-3|TRBV5-1|NA|TRBD1
TGCGCCAGCAGCTGGGATGTGACAGGGAAAGGAAACACCATATATTTT
CASSWDVTGKGNTIYF
>TRBJ2-2|TRBV5-6|NA|TRBD1
TGTGCCAGCAGCTTGGGTCCTACAGGGGGCGCAGGGACCGGGGAGCTGTTTTTT
CASSLGPTGGAGTGELFF
>TRBJ1-2|TRBV5-1|few|TRBD1
TGCGCCAGCAGCTTAGGGGGGACAGGGGACCGTGGCTACACCTTC
CASSLGGTGDRGYTF
>TRBJ2-2|TRBV10-2|NA|TRBD2
TGCGCCAGCAGCGTAGCGGGACTCCCCGGGGAGCTGTTTTTT
CASSVAGLPGELFF
>TRBJ2-7|TRBV6-5|NA|TRBD2
TGTGCCAGCAGTCGAGGACTAGCGGTCTACGAGCAGTACTTC
CASSRGLAVYEQYF
>TRBJ1-3|TRBV6-6|NA|NA
TGTGCCAGCAGTTATCAGGGACAATTGAACACCATATATTTT
CASSYQGQLNTIYF
>TRBJ2-3|TRBV5-6|NA|TRBD2
TGTGCCAGCAGCGCGGGACTAGCGGGAGGCTTCCCGGGTACGCAGTATTTT
CASSAGLAGGFPGTQYF
>TRBJ2-3|TRBV12-5|NA|TRBD1
TGTGCTAGTGGTTTGGTACTACAGGGGGCAGATACGCAGTATTTT
CASGLVLQGADTQYF
>TRBJ1-4|TRBV19|NA|TRBD1
TGTGCCAGTATCCCCCGTGGCAGGGGGGCGGAAAAACTGTTTTTT
CASIPRGRGAEKLFF
>TRBJ1-1|TRBV28|NA|NA
TGTGCCAGCAGCACCGGAACAGCGAACACTGAAGCTTTCTTT
CASSTGTANTEAFF